One and the same sample provided the 10 T cell receptor beta chains below, sequenced in a study of cytomegalovirus exposure and HLA in healthy donors. The PCR employed 60 Vbeta primers together with 13 Jbeta primers. Profiling relied on immunoSEQ multiplex PCR, and the TCRdb table lists in-frame clones only, not all of them. The data hold about 89,000 clones, with more than 55% observed a single time. Input material: PBMCs. Source of these receptors: a human donor in good health.

This chain uses TRBV6-5 with TRBJ1-3; 8 nucleotides line up with TRBD1. Germline CDR1 and CDR2: MNHEY and SVGAGI. Trimming took 6 bases from V and 3 from J; bases not matched to a gene: 10. The CDR3 runs to 16 residues. The CDR3 spells CASSYQTGTGGNTIYF. CDR3 coding DNA: TGTGCCAGCAGCTACCAGACCGGGACAGGTGGAAACACCATATATTTT.

The chain recombines TRBV7-6 with TRBJ2-1; TRBD2 matches at 8 bases. The V and J ends lost 1 base and 9 bases, in that order; junction bases with no gene match: 5. CDR1 SGHVS and CDR2 FNYEAQ come from the germline V gene. The CDR3 totals 14 residues. CDR3 region: CASSLVIGGGEQFF. CDR3 in DNA: TGTGCCAGCAGCTTAGTGATCGGGGGGGGTGAGCAGTTCTTC.

The chain couples TRBV10-3 to TRBJ1-2; D is ambiguous. Deletions cut 7 bases from V and 6 bases from J, with 12 bases between. This CDR3 contains 12 residues. The germline V gene encodes CDR1 ENHRY and CDR2 SYGVKD. The CDR3 DNA reads as TGTGCCATCAACGGTGCAAGCCATGGCTACACCTTC. It translates to CAINGASHGYTF.

This clone was seen more than once but under ten times. This chain joins TRBV2 and TRBJ2-2, with TRBD2 matching 10 bases. With V trimmed by 6 bases and J by 1 base, 2 bases remained unmatched. Germline V lookup: CDR1 SNHLY, CDR2 FYNNEI. The CDR3 is made up of 15 amino acids. CDR3 sequence reads: CASSWTSGNTGELFF. For the CDR3, the DNA is TGTGCCAGCAGCTGGACTAGCGGGAACACCGGGGAGCTGTTTTTT.

This clone was picked up a small number of times. The gene calls are TRBV5-6 and TRBJ1-6; 9 bases are shared with TRBD1. The junction had 10 bases not matched to a gene; V was cut back by 4 bases and J by 8 bases. Germline V gene sequence: CDR1 SGHDT, CDR2 YYEEEE. The CDR3 extends over 16 amino acids. The CDR3 DNA reads as TGTGCCAGCAGCCCTTGGACAGGGGAGGGTTATTCACCCCTCCACTTT. Encoded protein: CASSPWTGEGYSPLHF.

The rearrangement joins TRBV6-5 to TRBJ2-7; 8 nucleotides align to TRBD1. The CDR3 spans 14 residues. The germline CDR1 and CDR2 sequences are MNHEY and SVGAGI. The V gene end was trimmed by 2 bases and the J gene end by 0 bases; junction bases not matched to a gene: 0. In DNA form, the CDR3 reads TGTGCCAGCAGTTACACAGGGGGCTCCTACGAGCAGTACTTC. This translates into CASSYTGGSYEQYF.

The CDR3 protein is CASSLLYSYEQYF. The CDR3 region has the DNA TGTGCCAGCAGCTTGCTTTACTCCTACGAGCAGTACTTC. The chain employs TRBV5-6 and TRBJ2-7; D remains unclear. Germline V CDR1 and CDR2: SGHDT, YYEEEE. V was shortened by 1 base and J by 0 bases, with 5 bases between the two germline ends. CDR3 length: 13 amino acids. The full variable domain, in which reference TRBV5-6 and TRBJ2-7 provide the parts outside the CDR3, is DAGVTQSPTHLIKTRGQQVTLRCSPKSGHDTVSWYQQALGQGPQFIFQYYEEEERQRGNFPDRFSGHQFPNYSSELNVNALLLGDSALYLCASSLLYSYEQYFGPGTRLTVT.

The table lists this clone with a few counts. The V gene is TRBV6-6, the J gene TRBJ2-7; weak D call: TRBD1 (5 bases). The germline V gene encodes CDR1 MNHNY and CDR2 SVGAGI (reference sequence). This CDR3 is built from 15 residues. V lost 6 bases, J lost 3 bases, and 18 bases lay in between. The CDR3 protein is CASSLTASQGYEQYF. The CDR3 DNA sequence: TGTGCCAGCAGCTTGACAGCCTCCCAGGGCTACGAGCAGTACTTC.

The chain couples TRBV29-1 to TRBJ1-1; D gene uncertain. Germline V lookup: CDR1 SQVTM, CDR2 ANQGSEA. V was clipped by 4 bases and J by 2 bases, with 14 bases between them. The CDR3 sequence is 14 residues long. CDR3 sequence (DNA): TGCAGCGTTGTCCAGACACAGAGTAACACTGAAGCTTTCTTT. Protein: CSVVQTQSNTEAFF.

This clone came up a few times. This chain uses TRBV7-6 with TRBJ2-7; 11 bases map to TRBD2. Germline V CDR1 and CDR2: SGHVS, FNYEAQ. The trim removed 5 bases at V and 3 bases at J, leaving 3 bases unmatched. The CDR3 is made up of 14 amino acids. CDR3 DNA sequence: TGTGCCAGCAGCCCCGGGACTAGCGGCTACGAGCAGTACTTC. Protein: CASSPGTSGYEQYF.